A selection of T cell receptor beta chains follows, all from one sample in a study of shared clonotypes between healthy human individuals. The method was immunoSEQ multiplex PCR; TCRdb's version includes in-frame clones alone and lacks a portion of them. The sample yields nearly 600,000 clones, about 95% seen once. The sample consisted of naive CD8+ T cells sorted from blood. These receptors originate from a woman in her 30s in good health. CDR3s include the opening cysteine and the closing phenylalanine or tryptophan. The D gene is left open where the match is weak. Expanded clones are given a class, and other clones once, few, many or no size at all.

>TRBV9|17|TRBD1|-|TRBJ2-3
TGTGCCAGCAGCCACGACCGGGACAGGGGAGCTACAGATACGCAGTATTTT
CASSHDRDRGATDTQYF
>TRBV27|16|TRBD1|-|TRBJ2-2
TGTGCCAGCAGCCGCCGGGACAGGGTGGGAATCGGGGAGCTGTTTTTT
CASSRRDRVGIGELFF
>TRBV28|15|TRBD2|once|TRBJ2-7
TGTGCCAGCAGTTTACCCGGGCTAGCGGAGTACGAGCAGTACTTC
CASSLPGLAEYEQYF
>TRBV6-5|15|TRBD1|once|TRBJ2-7
TGTGCCAGCAGCGAAACAGGGGCGGTCCCCCACGAGCAGTACTTC
CASSETGAVPHEQYF
>TRBV29-1|14|TRBD1|-|TRBJ2-7
TGCAGCGTTGAAGCGAGGACAGGGTTCTACGAGCAGTACTTC
CSVEARTGFYEQYF
>TRBV25-1|14|TRBD1|-|TRBJ2-1
TGTGCCAGCAGTGAGGACAGGGGGCTCGATGAGCAGTTCTTC
CASSEDRGLDEQFF
>TRBV5-6|15|-|once|TRBJ2-7
TGTGCCAGCAGCGTTGGAAGGGGAGTGGGCTACGAGCAGTACTTC
CASSVGRGVGYEQYF
>TRBV5-6|18|-|-|TRBJ2-1
TGTGCCAGCAGCAACGTTCGTGGTAGGGCACCCTCCTACAATGAGCAGTTCTTC
CASSNVRGRAPSYNEQFF
>TRBV5-6|14|-|-|TRBJ2-7
TGTGCCAGCAGCCAGACGGACCGTACCTACGAGCAGTACTTC
CASSQTDRTYEQYF
>TRBV9|16|-|-|TRBJ2-1
TGTGCCAGCAGCGTAGAAATGGGCCAGCCCTACAATGAGCAGTTCTTC
CASSVEMGQPYNEQFF
>TRBV28|17|-|-|TRBJ2-7
TGTGCCAGCAGTTCGATTGCCGGGACTGATGAAGACTACGAGCAGTACTTC
CASSSIAGTDEDYEQYF
>TRBV28|13|-|-|TRBJ2-7
TGTGCCAGCAGTCTTACATGGTCTCGGGAGCAGTACTTC
CASSLTWSREQYF
>TRBV11-2|12|-|few|TRBJ1-1
TGTGCCAGCAGCTTAGGGGGGTTTCGGGCTTTCTTT
CASSLGGFRAFF
>TRBV28|15|-|-|TRBJ2-1
TGTGCCAGCAGTTTACTCGGGCACCACTTAAATGAGCAGTTCTTC
CASSLLGHHLNEQFF
>TRBV2|17|-|once|TRBJ2-3
TGTGCCAGCAGTGAAAGTACGACCGACCTCGGCACAGATACGCAGTATTTT
CASSESTTDLGTDTQYF
>TRBV9|14|TRBD1|-|TRBJ2-7
TGTGCCAGCAGCGTAGGGGACAGGACCTACGAGCAGTACTTC
CASSVGDRTYEQYF
>TRBV7-9|14|-|once|TRBJ2-3
TGTGCCAGCAGCTTCGGGGCAAGCACAGATACGCAGTATTTT
CASSFGASTDTQYF
>TRBV4-1|13|-|few|TRBJ1-1
TGCGCCAGCAGCCAAGATCGAGAAGCTGAAGCTTTCTTT
CASSQDREAEAFF
>TRBV2|13|-|once|TRBJ2-5
TGTGCCAGCAGTGAAGGGCAATCAGGGGCCCAGTACTTC
CASSEGQSGAQYF
>TRBV6-5|14|-|once|TRBJ2-1
TGTGCCAGCAGCCATTCCGATGGGGAGAATGAGCAGTTCTTC
CASSHSDGENEQFF
>TRBV4-1|16|-|-|TRBJ2-7
TGCGCCAGCAGCCTAAAGGAAAGCGCACCGGGGTACGAGCAGTACTTC
CASSLKESAPGYEQYF
>TRBV10-2|15|-|once|TRBJ1-5
TGCGCCAGCAGTCCCCCCAGCAGGGAGAATCAGCCCCAGCATTTT
CASSPPSRENQPQHF
>TRBV27|16|-|-|TRBJ1-1
TGTGCCAGCAGTTTTGGAGGGGGAGGTCGGAACACTGAAGCTTTCTTT
CASSFGGGGRNTEAFF
>TRBV15|14|-|-|TRBJ2-5
TGTGCCACCAGCACATGGACAGATCAAGAGACCCAGTACTTC
CATSTWTDQETQYF
>TRBV7-9|17|TRBD2|-|TRBJ2-7
TGTGCCAGCAAGTGTACTAGCGGCAACTGTAGCTCCTACGAGCAGTACTTC
CASKCTSGNCSSYEQYF
>TRBV27|15|-|-|TRBJ1-4
TGTGCCAGCAGTTTATCGATAGGGGTGGGTGAAAAACTGTTTTTT
CASSLSIGVGEKLFF
>TRBV11-2|13|TRBD1|-|TRBJ1-1
TGTGCCAGCAGCCCTGGGGACAGCACTGAAGCTTTCTTT
CASSPGDSTEAFF
>TRBV29-1|11|-|-|TRBJ1-2
TGCAGCGTCACTGGGACCTATGGCTACACCTTC
CSVTGTYGYTF
>TRBV27|14|-|-|TRBJ2-7
TGTGCCAGCAGGACCGGGACGGACTACTACGAGCAGTACTTC
CASRTGTDYYEQYF
>TRBV14|12|-|-|TRBJ2-7
TGTGCCAGCAGCCTATATGGGCTCGAGCAGTACTTC
CASSLYGLEQYF
>TRBV10-3|15|-|-|TRBJ2-3
TGTGCCATCAGTGAGTCGAAAGGCCGCCAAGATACGCAGTATTTT
CAISESKGRQDTQYF
>TRBV2|13|-|-|TRBJ2-5
TGTGCCAGCTGGAGGCGTGGGGGAGAGACCCAGTACTTC
CASWRRGGETQYF
>TRBV27|17|-|-|TRBJ2-4
TGTGCCAGCAGCGCGTCCTGGCGGGACCTAGCCAAAAACATTCAGTACTTC
CASSASWRDLAKNIQYF
>TRBV6-5|12|-|once|TRBJ1-2
TGTGCCAGCAGTTACTCTCAGGTCGGCTACACCTTC
CASSYSQVGYTF
>TRBV28|15|-|-|TRBJ2-5
TGTGCCAGCAGTTTCAGTGGGGGAGGACAAGAGACCCAGTACTTC
CASSFSGGGQETQYF
>TRBV28|19|-|once|TRBJ2-2
TGTGCCAGCAGTTTCCCCTCGGGAACAGACGACCGTAGGGGGGGGGAGCTGTTTTTT
CASSFPSGTDDRRGGELFF
>TRBV9|15|TRBD1|-|TRBJ2-1
TGTGCCAGCAGCGGTTACCGGGACAGTATCAATGAGCAGTTCTTC
CASSGYRDSINEQFF
>TRBV4-1|16|-|few|TRBJ2-1
TGCGCCAGCAGCCAAGAAGGGGGGAGCTCCTACAATGAGCAGTTCTTC
CASSQEGGSSYNEQFF
>TRBV4-1|18|-|-|TRBJ2-5
TGCGCCAGCAGCCTTTACTCGGGGACCGGGACCGAGGAAGAGACCCAGTACTTC
CASSLYSGTGTEEETQYF
>TRBV29-1|13|TRBD1|-|TRBJ2-1
TGCAGCGTCACCGGGACAGGGGATTATGAGCAGTTCTTC
CSVTGTGDYEQFF
>TRBV9|13|-|-|TRBJ1-1
TGTGCCAGCAGCGTAGCTTTGGACCCCGAAGCTTTCTTT
CASSVALDPEAFF
>TRBV6-5|15|TRBD2|-|TRBJ2-7
TGTGCCAGCAGTTACGGGGCTAGCGGAGCCTACGAGCAGTACTTC
CASSYGASGAYEQYF
>TRBV5-1|15|-|-|TRBJ1-4
TGCGCCAGCAGCTTGGAGGCCAGGTCCGATGAAAAACTGTTTTTT
CASSLEARSDEKLFF
>TRBV11-3|14|-|-|TRBJ2-2
TGTGCCAGCAGTGGGGGCGGGAGCACCGGGGAGCTGTTTTTT
CASSGGGSTGELFF
>TRBV29-1|15|TRBD2|-|TRBJ2-5
TGCACCAGCCCGGGCGGGAGGGCCGTGGAGGAGACCCAGTACTTC
CTSPGGRAVEETQYF
>TRBV7-9|18|-|-|TRBJ2-2
TGTGCCAGCAGATCAACCGCCGTAGGGGCCCAGAACACCGGGGAGCTGTTTTTT
CASRSTAVGAQNTGELFF
>TRBV28|15|-|-|TRBJ1-5
TGTGCCAGCAGTTTACCCGGGACCTCGAATCAGCCCCAGCATTTT
CASSLPGTSNQPQHF
>TRBV14|13|-|-|TRBJ2-7
TGTGCCAGCAGCCCCTGGGGGCGGTACGAGCAGTACTTC
CASSPWGRYEQYF
>TRBV7-9|14|-|once|TRBJ2-7
TGTGCCAGCAGCTTAGGGGGCGCGGGATACGAGCAGTACTTC
CASSLGGAGYEQYF
>TRBV14|14|-|-|TRBJ1-2
TGTGCCAGCAGCCAAGATCCCGCTAACTATGGCTACACCTTC
CASSQDPANYGYTF
>TRBV5-4|11|-|-|TRBJ1-1
TGTGCCAGCAGCCGGGACTCTGAAGCTTTCTTT
CASSRDSEAFF